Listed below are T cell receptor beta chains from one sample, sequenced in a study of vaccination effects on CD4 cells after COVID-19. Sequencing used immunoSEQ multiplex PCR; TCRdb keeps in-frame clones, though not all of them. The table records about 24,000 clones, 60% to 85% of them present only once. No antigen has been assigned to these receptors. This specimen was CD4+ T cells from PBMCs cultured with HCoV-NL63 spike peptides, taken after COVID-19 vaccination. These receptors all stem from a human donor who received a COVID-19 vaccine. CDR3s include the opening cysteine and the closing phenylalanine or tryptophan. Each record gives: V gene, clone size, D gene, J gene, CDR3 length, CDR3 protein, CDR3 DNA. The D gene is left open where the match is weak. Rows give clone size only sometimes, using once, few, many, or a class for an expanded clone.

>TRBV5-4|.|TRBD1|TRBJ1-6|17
CASSQDRLSSYNSPLHF
TGTGCCAGCAGTCAGGACAGGCTTAGCTCCTATAATTCACCCCTCCACTTT
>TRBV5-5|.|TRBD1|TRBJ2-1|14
CASSRDRDYNEQFF
TGTGCCAGCAGTCGGGACAGGGATTACAATGAGCAGTTCTTC
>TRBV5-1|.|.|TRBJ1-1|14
CASSRLPGNTEAFF
TGCGCCAGCAGCCGGCTCCCGGGGAATACTGAAGCTTTCTTT
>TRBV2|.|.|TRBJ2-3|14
CASSHRTRTDTQYF
TGTGCCAGCAGCCACAGAACTCGCACAGATACGCAGTATTTT
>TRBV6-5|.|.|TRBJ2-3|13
CASYAARTDTQYF
TGTGCCAGCTACGCGGCCAGAACAGATACGCAGTATTTT
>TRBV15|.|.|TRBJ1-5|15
CATSREGRGNQPQHF
TGTGCCACCAGCAGAGAAGGTAGGGGCAATCAGCCCCAGCATTTT
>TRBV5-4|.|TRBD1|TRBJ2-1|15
CASSPGTGGHNEQFF
TGTGCCAGCAGCCCCGGGACAGGGGGTCACAATGAGCAGTTCTTC
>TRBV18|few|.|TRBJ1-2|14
CASSPIPGPSGYTF
TGTGCCAGCTCACCTATTCCGGGACCCTCGGGCTACACCTTC
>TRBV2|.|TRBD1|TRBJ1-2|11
CATGTGSGYTF
TGTGCCACCGGGACAGGGTCCGGCTACACCTTC
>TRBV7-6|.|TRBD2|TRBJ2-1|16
CASSLARAGGYNEQFF
TGTGCCAGCAGCTTAGCGAGGGCGGGAGGGTACAATGAGCAGTTCTTC
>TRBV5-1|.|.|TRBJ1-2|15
CASSQSDRTVYGYTF
TGCGCCAGCAGCCAGTCGGACAGAACCGTCTATGGCTACACCTTC
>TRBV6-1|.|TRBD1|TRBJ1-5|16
CASSEFGTGDNQPQHF
TGTGCCAGCAGTGAATTTGGGACAGGGGATAATCAGCCCCAGCATTTT
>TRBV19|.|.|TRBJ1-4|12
CASSYEGGLLFF
TGTGCCAGTAGTTACGAGGGCGGGTTGCTGTTTTTT
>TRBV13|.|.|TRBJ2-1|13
CASGLGGATGQFF
TGTGCCAGCGGATTAGGGGGGGCTACCGGGCAGTTCTTC
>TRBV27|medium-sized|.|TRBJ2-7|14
CASSLFYASGEQYF
TGTGCCAGCAGTTTATTTTACGCGTCGGGGGAGCAGTACTTC
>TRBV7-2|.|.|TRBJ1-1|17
CASSPGPLEGLNTEAFF
TGTGCCAGCAGCCCCGGCCCCCTTGAGGGCCTGAACACTGAAGCTTTCTTT
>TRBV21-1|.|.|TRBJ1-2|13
CASSKDVPIGYTF
TGTGCCAGCAGCAAAGACGTCCCCATAGGCTACACCTTC
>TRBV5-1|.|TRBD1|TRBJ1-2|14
CASSSGQGPNGYTF
TGCGCCAGCAGCTCCGGACAGGGGCCGAATGGCTACACCTTC
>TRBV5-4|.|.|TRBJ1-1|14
CASSVTGTRAEAFF
TGTGCCAGCAGCGTTACCGGGACGAGGGCTGAAGCTTTCTTT
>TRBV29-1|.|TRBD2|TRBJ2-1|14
CSVGGSGSWNEQFF
TGCAGCGTGGGGGGGTCAGGGTCGTGGAATGAGCAGTTCTTC
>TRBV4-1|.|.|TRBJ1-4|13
CASSQWRNEKLFF
TGCGCCAGCAGCCAATGGAGGAATGAAAAACTGTTTTTT
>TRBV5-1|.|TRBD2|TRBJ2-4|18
CASSPQGGGRKGKNIQYF
TGCGCCAGCAGCCCGCAAGGCGGCGGGAGGAAAGGCAAAAACATTCAGTACTTC
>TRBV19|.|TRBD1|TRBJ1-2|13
CASSSTGPLGYTF
TGTGCCAGTAGTTCGACAGGGCCGCTAGGCTACACCTTC
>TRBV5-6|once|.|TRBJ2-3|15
CASSYGGAGTDTQYF
TGTGCCAGCAGCTACGGAGGAGCGGGCACAGATACGCAGTATTTT
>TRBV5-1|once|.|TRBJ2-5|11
CASSLRETQYF
TGCGCCAGCAGCCTGAGGGAGACCCAGTACTTC
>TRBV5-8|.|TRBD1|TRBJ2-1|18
CASSLLVGTGGIYNEQFF
TGTGCCAGCAGCTTGTTGGTAGGGACAGGGGGCATCTACAATGAGCAGTTCTTC
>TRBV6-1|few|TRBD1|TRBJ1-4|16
CASSEARRQGVGKLFF
TGTGCCAGCAGTGAAGCGAGGCGACAGGGGGTGGGAAAACTGTTTTTT
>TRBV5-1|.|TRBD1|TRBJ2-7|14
CASSPGQADYEQYF
TGCGCCAGCAGCCCCGGACAGGCCGACTACGAGCAGTACTTC
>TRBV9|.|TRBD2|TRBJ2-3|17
CASSVGSGGISTDTQYF
TGTGCCAGCAGCGTCGGTAGCGGGGGTATTAGCACAGATACGCAGTATTTT
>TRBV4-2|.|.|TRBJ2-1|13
CASSQDHYNEQFF
TGTGCCAGCAGCCAAGATCACTACAATGAGCAGTTCTTC
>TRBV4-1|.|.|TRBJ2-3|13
CASSPSTGPTQYF
TGCGCCAGCAGCCCATCCACTGGACCTACGCAGTATTTT
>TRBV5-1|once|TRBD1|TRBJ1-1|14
CASSPGTDHTEAFF
TGCGCCAGCAGCCCGGGGACAGACCATACTGAAGCTTTTTTT
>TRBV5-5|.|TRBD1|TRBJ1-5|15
CASSSGQGNGQPQHF
TGTGCCAGCAGCTCGGGACAGGGCAACGGTCAGCCCCAGCATTTT
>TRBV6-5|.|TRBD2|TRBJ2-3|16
CASSCSGRSRTDTQYF
TGTGCCAGCAGTTGTAGCGGGAGATCGAGGACAGATACGCAGTATTTT
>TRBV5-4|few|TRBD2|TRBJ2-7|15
CASSLAGGPTYEQYF
TGTGCCAGCAGCTTAGCGGGAGGCCCCACCTACGAGCAGTACTTC
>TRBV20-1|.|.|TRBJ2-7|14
CSASGGLNSYEQYF
TGCAGTGCTAGTGGGGGGCTTAATAGCTACGAGCAGTACTTC
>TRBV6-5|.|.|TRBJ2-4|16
CASSYSTSGSKNIQYF
TGTGCCAGCAGTTACTCGACTAGTGGGTCTAAAAACATTCAGTACTTC
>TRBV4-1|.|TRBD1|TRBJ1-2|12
CASRGGGYGYTF
TGCGCCAGTAGAGGGGGCGGCTATGGCTACACCTTC
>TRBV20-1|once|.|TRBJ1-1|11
CSAGDLLTAFF
TGCAGTGCTGGGGACCTCCTTACGGCTTTCTTT
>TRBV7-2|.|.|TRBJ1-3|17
CASSPGRGPPLGNTIYF
TGTGCCAGCAGCCCAGGACGTGGTCCCCCTCTCGGAAACACCATATATTTT
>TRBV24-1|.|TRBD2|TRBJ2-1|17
CAASSGSSPLLNNEQFF
TGTGCCGCTTCTAGCGGGAGCTCCCCACTCCTAAACAATGAGCAGTTCTTC
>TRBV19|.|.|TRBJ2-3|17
CASSKNGQGGDTDTQYF
TGTGCCAGTAGTAAAAATGGGCAGGGGGGGGACACAGATACGCAGTATTTT